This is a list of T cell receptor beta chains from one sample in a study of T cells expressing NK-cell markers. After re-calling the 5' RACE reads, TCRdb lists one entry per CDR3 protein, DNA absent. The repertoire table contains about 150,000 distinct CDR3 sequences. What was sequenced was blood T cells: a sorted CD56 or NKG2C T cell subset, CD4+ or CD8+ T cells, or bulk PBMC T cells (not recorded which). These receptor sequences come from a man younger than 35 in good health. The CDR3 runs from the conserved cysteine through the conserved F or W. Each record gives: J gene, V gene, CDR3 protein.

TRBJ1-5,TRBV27,CASSPFGNSNQPQHF
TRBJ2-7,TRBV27,CASGGTGVFSEQYF
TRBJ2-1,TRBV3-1,CASSQDLAGGSYNEQFF
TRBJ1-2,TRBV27,CASGSLKANPYGYTF
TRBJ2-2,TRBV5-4,CASSFLAGGNTGELFF
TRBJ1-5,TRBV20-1,CSASMEYSNQPQHF
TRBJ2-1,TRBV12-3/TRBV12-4,CASSFWDVDEQFF
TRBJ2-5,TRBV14,CASAATGFTETQYF
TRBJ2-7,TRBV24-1,CATSDMDYEQYF
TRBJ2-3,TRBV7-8,CASSFIAASTDTQYF
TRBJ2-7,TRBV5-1,CASSPQDSSYEQYF
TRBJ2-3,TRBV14,CASSLWTSGTDTQYF
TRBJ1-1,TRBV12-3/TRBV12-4,CASSLIPEGAYTEAFF
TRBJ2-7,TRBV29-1,CSVSGPTYEQYF
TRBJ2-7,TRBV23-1,CASSPAGAHAPPSYEQYF
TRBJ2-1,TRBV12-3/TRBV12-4,CASSLSRASGSSYNEQFF
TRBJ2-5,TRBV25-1,CASSGAGFQETQYF
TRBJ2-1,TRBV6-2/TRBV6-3,CASSSSTVGPEKPRSSYNEQFF
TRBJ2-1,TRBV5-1,CASNRPRAGSYNEQFF
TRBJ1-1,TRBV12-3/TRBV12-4,CASSLVGTLGTEAFF
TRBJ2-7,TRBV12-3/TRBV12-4,CASSLSGLAGIYEQYF
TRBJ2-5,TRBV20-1,CSAPVDLIQETQYF
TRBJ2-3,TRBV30,CAWSVRSVDTQYF
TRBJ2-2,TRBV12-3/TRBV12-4,CASSLSTGIGGELFF
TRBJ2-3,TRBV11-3,CASSLSGSLTDTQYF
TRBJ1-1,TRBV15,CATSREQGGEAFF
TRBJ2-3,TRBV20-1,CSARDPGSVTDTQYF
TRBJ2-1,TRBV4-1,CASSHGSTPRNEQFF
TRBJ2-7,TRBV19,CASSITLPSYEQYF
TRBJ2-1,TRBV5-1,CASSSTGVNEQFF
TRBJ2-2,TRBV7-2,CAITGTGYPGELFF
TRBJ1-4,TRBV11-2,CASSKTGLLNEKLFF
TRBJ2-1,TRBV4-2,CASSRGTPRDEQFF
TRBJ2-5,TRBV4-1,CASSQDGSAQETQYF
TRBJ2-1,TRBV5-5,CASSLEISGVYNEQFF
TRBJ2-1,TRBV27,CASSLIRTSGSGNEQFF
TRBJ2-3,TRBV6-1,CASRMTSFVTDTQYF
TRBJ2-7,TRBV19,CASSIGTGLYEQYF
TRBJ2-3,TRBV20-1,CSARAGSGRGGVDTQYF
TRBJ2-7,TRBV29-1,CSVEGEGFYEQYF
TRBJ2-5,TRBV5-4,CASSPIQEETQYF
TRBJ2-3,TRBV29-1,CSVEYQPRGTQSTDTQYF
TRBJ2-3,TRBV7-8,CAGARGGSTDTQYF
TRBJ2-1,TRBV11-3,CASSRGATPSYNEQFF
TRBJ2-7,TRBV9,CASSAEGQVSSYEQYF
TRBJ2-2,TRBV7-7,CASSPLAATGELFF
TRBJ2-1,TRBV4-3,CASSQEGGMSYNEQFF
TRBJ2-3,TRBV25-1,CASSELSGTSTDTQYF